This record concerns one T cell receptor (beta chain) sequence. Antigen: not known. Specified treatment: roughly 10-day PBMC culture with coronavirus spike peptide pools or control peptides (ViraFEST assay). CDR1 and CDR2 (germline): LNHDA, SQIVND (reference sequence). Unmatched junction bases numbered 8, after V lost 7 bases and J lost 5 bases. The CDR3 totals 15 residues. The Oncomine TCR Beta short-read assay was applied to DNA of cultured CD4+ T cells. TCRdb re-derived calls from the PCR reads in MiXCR, one entry per CDR3 protein. This sample has approximately 15,000 distinct CDR3 sequences; roughly 50% occur once, and the top ten carry about 4%. This entry is derived from a study of vaccination and CD4 T cells after COVID-19.

The receptor was isolated from a human donor who had recovered from COVID-19. Specimen: CD4+ T cells from blood, cultured in vitro, collected before SARS-CoV-2 vaccination. The V gene is TRBV19, the J gene TRBJ2-1; 10 positions match TRBD2. The DNA for the CDR3 is TGTGCCAGTACCTCATCTAGCGGGGGACACAATGAGCAGTTCTTC. It specifies CASTSSSGGHNEQFF.